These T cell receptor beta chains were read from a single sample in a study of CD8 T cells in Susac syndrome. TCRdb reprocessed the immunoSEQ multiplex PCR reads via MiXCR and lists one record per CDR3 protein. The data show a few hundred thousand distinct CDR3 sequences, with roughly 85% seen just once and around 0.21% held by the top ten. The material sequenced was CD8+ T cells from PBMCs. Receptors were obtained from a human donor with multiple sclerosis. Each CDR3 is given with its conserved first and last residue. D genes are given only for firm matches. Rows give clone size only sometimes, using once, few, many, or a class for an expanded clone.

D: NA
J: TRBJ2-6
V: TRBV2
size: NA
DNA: TGTGCCAGCACGGGGGCGACTGGGGCCAACGTCCTGACTTTC
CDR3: CASTGATGANVLTF

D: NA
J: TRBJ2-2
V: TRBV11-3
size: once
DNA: TGTGCCAGCAGCCGTCCCGGGGCCACCGGGGAGCTGTTTTTT
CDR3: CASSRPGATGELFF

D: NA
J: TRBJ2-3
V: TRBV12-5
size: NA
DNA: TGTGCTAGTGGTTTGAGCCGCACAGATACGCAGTATTTT
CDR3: CASGLSRTDTQYF

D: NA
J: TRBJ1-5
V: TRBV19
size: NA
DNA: TGTGCCAGTAGTCCCAGGACGGGACTAAATCAGCCCCAGCATTTT
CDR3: CASSPRTGLNQPQHF

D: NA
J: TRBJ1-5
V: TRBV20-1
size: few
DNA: TGCAGTGCTAGTGTTTTTAAACAGGGAAAGAGCAATCAGCCCCAGCATTTT
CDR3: CSASVFKQGKSNQPQHF

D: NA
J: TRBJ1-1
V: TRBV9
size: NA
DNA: TGTGCCAGCAGCGTAGAAGGGGTGAACACTGAAGCTTTCTTT
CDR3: CASSVEGVNTEAFF

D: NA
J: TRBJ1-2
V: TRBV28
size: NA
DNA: TGTGCCAGCAGTTTTCCAGGGTTTGGCTACACCTTC
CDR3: CASSFPGFGYTF

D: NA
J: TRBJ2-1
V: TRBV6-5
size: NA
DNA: TGTGCCAGCAGTTACTGGGCGGCGTCCTACAATGAGCAGTTCTTC
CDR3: CASSYWAASYNEQFF

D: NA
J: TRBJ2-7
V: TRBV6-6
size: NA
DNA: TGTGCCAGCAGTTACTCAACAACCCCGGCCTACGAGCAGTACTTC
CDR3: CASSYSTTPAYEQYF

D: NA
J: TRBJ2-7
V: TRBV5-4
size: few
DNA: TGTGCCAGCGGATCCGGGGACTCCTACGAGCAGTACTTC
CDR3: CASGSGDSYEQYF

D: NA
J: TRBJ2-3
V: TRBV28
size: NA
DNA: TGTGCCAGCAGTTTAGACGGAAGCGCAGATACGCAGTATTTT
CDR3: CASSLDGSADTQYF

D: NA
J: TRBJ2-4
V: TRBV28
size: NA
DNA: TGTGCCAGCAGTTTAACAAGGGGGTCGAACATTCAGTACTTC
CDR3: CASSLTRGSNIQYF

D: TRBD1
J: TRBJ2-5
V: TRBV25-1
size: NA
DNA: TGTGCCAGCAGCAGTGACGGACCGGGACAGGGGCAAGAGACCCAGTACTTC
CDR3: CASSSDGPGQGQETQYF

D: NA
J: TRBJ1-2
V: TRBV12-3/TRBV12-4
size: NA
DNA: TGTGCCAGCAGTTTACGGGGGGACGGCTACACCTTC
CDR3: CASSLRGDGYTF

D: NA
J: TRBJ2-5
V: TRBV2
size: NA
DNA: TGTGCCAGCAGTGAAGCCCCTGGGATGGACCAAGAGACCCAGTACTTC
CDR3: CASSEAPGMDQETQYF

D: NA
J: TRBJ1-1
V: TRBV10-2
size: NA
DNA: TGCGCCAGCAGTGAGTCGTATAGAGAGGCTTTCTTT
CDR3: CASSESYREAFF

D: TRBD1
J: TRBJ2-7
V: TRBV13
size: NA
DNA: TGTGCCAGCAGTCATCCGGGACAGGGGAGCTACGAGCAGTACTTC
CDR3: CASSHPGQGSYEQYF

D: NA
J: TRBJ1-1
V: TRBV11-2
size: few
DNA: TGTGCCAGCAGCCGCGGGGACCAAGCTTTCTTT
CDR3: CASSRGDQAFF

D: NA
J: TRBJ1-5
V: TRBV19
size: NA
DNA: TGTGCCACTCGGACAGAAACTAGCAATCAGCCCCAGCATTTT
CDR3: CATRTETSNQPQHF

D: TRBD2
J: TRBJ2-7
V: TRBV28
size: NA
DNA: TGTGCCAGCAGTTTTGGGCTAGCGGGAGGGCCTAGGGCCTACGAGCAGTACTTC
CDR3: CASSFGLAGGPRAYEQYF

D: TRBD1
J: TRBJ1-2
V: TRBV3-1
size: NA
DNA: TGTGCCAGCAGCCAAGTCTCGGGGACAGGGAACGCCTACACCTTC
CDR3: CASSQVSGTGNAYTF

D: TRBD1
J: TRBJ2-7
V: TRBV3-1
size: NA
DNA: TGTGCCAGCAGGAATGGACAGGGTGGGCCCTACGAGCAGTACTTC
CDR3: CASRNGQGGPYEQYF

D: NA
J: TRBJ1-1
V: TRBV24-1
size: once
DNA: TGTGCCACCAGTGATGGCCCCCGGGGCGTTTTTGAAGCTTTCTTT
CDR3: CATSDGPRGVFEAFF

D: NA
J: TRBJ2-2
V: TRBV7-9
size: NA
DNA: TGTGCCAGCAGCTTGTCGGTCGGGGAGCTGTTTTTT
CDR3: CASSLSVGELFF

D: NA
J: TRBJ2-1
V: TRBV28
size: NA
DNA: TGTGCCAGCAGTTTAGTCCCCGGGGGTGAGCAGTTCTTC
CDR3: CASSLVPGGEQFF

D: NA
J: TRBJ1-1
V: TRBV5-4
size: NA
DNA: TGTGCCAGCGGCCAACAGAGAGGCACTGAAGCTTTCTTT
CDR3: CASGQQRGTEAFF

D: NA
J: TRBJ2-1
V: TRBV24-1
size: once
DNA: TGTGCCACCAGTGATGAGGGCTTTGCTGAGCAGTTCTTC
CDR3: CATSDEGFAEQFF

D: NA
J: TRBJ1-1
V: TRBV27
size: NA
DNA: TGTGCCAGCAGTTTATCGGCGACAGTGAACACTGAAGCTTTCTTT
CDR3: CASSLSATVNTEAFF

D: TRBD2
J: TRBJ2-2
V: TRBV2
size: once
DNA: TGTGCCAGACGGGAGGGCCACGCCGGGGAGCTGTTTTTT
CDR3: CARREGHAGELFF